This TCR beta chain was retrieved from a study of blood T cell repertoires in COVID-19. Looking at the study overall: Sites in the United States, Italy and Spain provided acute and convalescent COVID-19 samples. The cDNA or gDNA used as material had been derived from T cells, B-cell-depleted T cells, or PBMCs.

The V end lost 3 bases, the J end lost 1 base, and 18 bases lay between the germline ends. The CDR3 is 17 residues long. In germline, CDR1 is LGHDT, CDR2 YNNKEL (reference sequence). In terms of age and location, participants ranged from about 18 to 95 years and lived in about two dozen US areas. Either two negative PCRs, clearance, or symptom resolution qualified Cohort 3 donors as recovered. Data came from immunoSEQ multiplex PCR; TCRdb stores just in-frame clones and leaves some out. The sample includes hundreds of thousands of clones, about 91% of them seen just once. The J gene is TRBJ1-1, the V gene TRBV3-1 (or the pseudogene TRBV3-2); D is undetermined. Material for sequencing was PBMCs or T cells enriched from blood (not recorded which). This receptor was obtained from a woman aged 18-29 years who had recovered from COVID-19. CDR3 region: CASSHGPGVGKNTEAFF. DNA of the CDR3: TGTGCCAGCAGCCATGGCCCCGGAGTTGGAAAGAACACTGAAGCTTTCTTT.